This T cell receptor (beta chain) was observed in a study of T cells after posttransplantation cyclophosphamide. The study, taken as a whole, reports: Recipient CMV seropositivity and CMV reactivation strongly tracked TRB clonality. Later post-transplant blood repertoires were often dominated by donor CD8+ memory clones. Skin or GI-infiltrating T cells shared few TRB sequences with blood.

Cyclophosphamide on days +3 and +4 followed busulfan-fludarabine conditioning and a marrow graft. Method: immunoSEQ multiplex PCR; TCRdb's copy keeps in-frame clones and lacks some. The sample has fewer than 10,000 clones; approximately 81% are singletons. Points on this clone: Its antigen remains unidentified.

V lost 8 bases, J lost 3 bases, and 12 bases stayed unmatched. The CDR3 has 16 residues. Per the germline V gene, CDR1 is MGHRA and CDR2 is YSYEKL. The sample here was PBMCs, taken after allogeneic stem cell transplant with posttransplant cyclophosphamide. The clonotype comes from a female patient between 40 and 50 years old who received an allogeneic stem cell transplant from an unrelated donor, was CMV-positive, and had no GVHD. Some T cells may be supplied by the graft donor. The chain has TRBV4-1 and TRBJ2-2; 7 bases are shared with TRBD2. The CDR3 nucleotides are TGCGCCAGCTGCTGCCCCCGGACTAGTGACACCGGGGAGCTGTTTTTT. Translation gives CASCCPRTSDTGELFF.